The entry below describes one TCR beta chain. Its cognate antigen is unknown. The data derive from a study of post-analysis software for immune sequencing data. Findings and caveats of the study: Included in a set of four or five TRBV segments more frequent in patients than controls were TRBV5-6, TRBV5-1 and TRBV20-1.

Germline V gene lookup returns CDR1 SGHVS and CDR2 FNYEAQ. There are 17 residues in the CDR3. TCR beta libraries were prepared from cDNA with unique molecular identifiers. Once roughly 1 to 10 million T cells were used, 400,000 to 550,000 cDNA molecules resulted. One entry per CDR3 protein results from TCRdb running MiXCR on the PCR reads. The profile shows 650,000 to 900,000 distinct CDR3 sequences, 46% of them singletons. The chain combines TRBV7-6 with TRBJ2-5; 14 positions match TRBD2. Near its end, the DNA agrees better with TRBJ2-7, so the J call may be wrong. The source is a girl aged 10-17 years with multiple sclerosis. The specimen was blood. The CDR3 is CASSPGTSGSRNREQYF. CDR3 DNA sequence: TGTGCCAGCAGCCCTGGGACTAGCGGGAGCAGGAATCGCGAGCAGTACTTC.